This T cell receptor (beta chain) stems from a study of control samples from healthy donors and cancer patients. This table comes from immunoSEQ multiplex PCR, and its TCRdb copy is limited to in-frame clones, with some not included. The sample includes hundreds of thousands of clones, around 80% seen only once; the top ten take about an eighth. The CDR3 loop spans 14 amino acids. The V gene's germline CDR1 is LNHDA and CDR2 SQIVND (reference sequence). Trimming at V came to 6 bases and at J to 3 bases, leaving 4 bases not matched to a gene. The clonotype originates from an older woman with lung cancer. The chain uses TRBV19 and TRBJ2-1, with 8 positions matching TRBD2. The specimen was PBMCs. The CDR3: CASRRGGLYNEQFF. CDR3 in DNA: TGTGCCAGTAGACGGGGGGGCCTCTACAATGAGCAGTTCTTC.